This entry features one TCR beta chain sequence. This clonotype was recorded at least ten times. The clone's antigen remains unknown. No clone much larger than this one lies a single base away; base qualities are absent. Stable Graves' hyperthyroidism was defined as the absence of progression to ophthalmopathy over 18 months of follow-up. The hyperthyroidism patients were between 18 and 65 years old and newly diagnosed, with a disease duration of less than 2 months. Any patient with an uncontrolled infection, another autoimmune disease, pregnancy or lactation was excluded. Diagnoses were based on clinical symptoms, serum thyroxine and TRAb, thyroid ultrasound and orbital computed tomography. Ficoll-Paque density gradient centrifugation was used to isolate PBMCs from under 11 ml of fresh peripheral blood. Trizol reagent was used to extract total RNA, and RNA quality was then checked on an Agilent 2100 Bioanalyzer.

V and J are trimmed by 5 bases and 4 bases, and the gene matches miss 6 bases of the junction. The germline V gene specifies SNHLY as CDR1 and FYNNEI as CDR2. The CDR3 contains 16 residues, cysteine and phenylalanine counted. Only the CDR3 part of the read is kept: 48 bases, read in frame from the first base. This specimen comes from a study of T cells in Graves' hyperthyroidism and ophthalmopathy (dated by TCRdb to the late 2010s). General notes on the study: Peripheral blood was collected at initial diagnosis, before any treatment. A discovery cohort of about a hundred patients, about 40 with Graves' ophthalmopathy and 57 with stable Graves' hyperthyroidism, was used to find distinguishing TCR V-J signatures. An independent validation cohort of under 20 hyperthyroidism patients and approximately 16 patients who later progressed to ophthalmopathy tested prospective prediction of ophthalmopathy. For training and testing, the roughly 97 patients in the discovery cohort were randomly divided in a 7:3 ratio. Thyroid tissue and blood T-cell repertoires from several Graves' hyperthyroidism patients were also compared in the study. After sampling, hyperthyroidism patients received methimazole starting at 30 mg daily, and ophthalmopathy patients received high-dose intravenous methylprednisolone. TCR Vbeta CDR3 sequencing of some 140 peripheral blood samples (roughly 43 ophthalmopathy, about 75 hyperthyroidism and around 17 progressor patients) is reported in the paper.

TCR beta CDR3 regions were amplified from RNA transcripts. For the first round of RT-PCR on the TCR CDR3, the HTBI primer set was used together with the Qiagen OneStep RT-PCR kit. A second multiplex PCR round built the libraries, followed by size selection and purification. The libraries were sequenced on an Illumina HiSeq2000 using paired-end 100 bp reads. Concerning the study's data processing: SOAPnuke was used to process the raw data, removing reads that contained adapters or uncalled bases, had a mean Phred below 15, or lacked an exact match to the constant primer or identifier. COPE v1.2.5 was used to merge the high-quality paired reads, and each unique nucleotide sequence was defined as a clonotype. Clonotypes were aligned to IMGT TRBV, TRBD and TRBJ reference segments using MiTCR v1.1. Only V-J combinations with frequency above 0.0001, covering approximately 99% of repertoires, were analysed. The TCS score was defined as F50 (clonal expansion) divided by E x V (chaos), with BLOSUM62-based TCRdist calculated between CDR3 peptides within each V-J. Welch's t-statistics and random forest reduced around 510 V-J features to under 15, which were used in a naive Bayes classifier (R e1071). The public reads were quality trimmed at Q25 with fastp and then assembled into clones with MiXCR by TCRdb, keeping productive beta chains. All rows with the same CDR3 protein become a single entry with the most common DNA and genes. The V and J calls and clone size are TCRdb's, not the authors'. Across this sample there are approximately 640,000 distinct CDR3 sequences, with 17% seen only once. In total, the top ten clones hold 15% to 19% of the sample.

The study at large found these results: In cross-validation, a model built on a 13 V-J signature told ophthalmopathy apart from stable hyperthyroidism with approximately 90% sensitivity and around 84% specificity, and in testing the same model reached 80%/75%. During validation, the model predicted progression to ophthalmopathy a median of around 7 months ahead of onset, with approximately 71% sensitivity and 72% to 85% specificity. No statistical method was used to set the sample size in advance, and investigators knew the group allocation. Most expanded thyroid clonotypes (frequency above 0.001) were also found in blood, which suggests that blood repertoires may mirror thyroid immune responses.

This sequence was found in a man between 45 and 60 years old with Graves' hyperthyroidism. Sample: blood. The chain is encoded by TRBV2 joined to TRBJ2-3; the junction holds 13 bases that match TRBD2. The DNA reads as follows: TGTGCCAGCAGTCCTCAACTAGCGGGAGGGCCAGATACGCAGTATTTT. Translated, this gives CASSPQLAGGPDTQYF.